The 32 T cell receptor beta chains given below trace back to one sample, sequenced in a study of T-cell reconstitution after alpha-beta-depleted transplantation in children. Unique molecular identifiers were built into the TCRbeta library. In TCRdb, the PCR reads were re-called with MiXCR into one record per CDR3 protein. Counted here are 300,000 to 400,000 distinct CDR3 sequences, about 17% occurring once; the ten biggest clones make up about 41%. The specimen comprised PBMCs, mostly from graft donor cells, sampled 360 days after TCRalphabeta/CD19-depleted stem cell transplant. The receptors derive from a male patient between 2 and 10 years old who had a stem cell transplant for acute lymphoblastic leukemia, so the T cells may come from the graft donor.

The rearrangement uses TRBV20-1 and TRBJ2-1; D is possibly TRBD2 (5 bases). CDR1 and CDR2 (germline): DFQATT, SNEGSKA (reference sequence). This CDR3 is 12 amino acids long. V was trimmed by 6 bases and J by 0 bases, leaving 6 bases between them. CDR3 in amino acids: CSAGDSYNEQFF. CDR3 sequence (DNA): TGCAGTGCCGGGGACTCCTACAATGAGCAGTTCTTC.

This chain connects TRBV15 to TRBJ1-2, with no clear D. The V end was cut by 3 bases, the J end by 3 bases, with 11 bases between. The length of the CDR3 is 14 residues. Germline CDR1 is LNHNV and CDR2 is YYDKDF (reference sequence). Here the CDR3 reads CATSSLRRDYGYTF. CDR3 sequence (DNA): TGTGCCACCAGCAGTCTCCGTAGGGACTATGGCTACACCTTC.

The V gene is TRBV2, the J gene TRBJ2-2, with TRBD2 identical over 11 bases. After removal of 7 bases from V and 4 bases from J, the junction contained 14 bases not matched to a gene. CDR1 SNHLY and CDR2 FYNNEI come from the germline V gene. This CDR3 has 18 residues. DNA for the CDR3: TGTGCCAGCACCCTAGCCACTAGCGGGAGACCCCCCACCGGGGAGCTGTTTTTT. Translated, it gives CASTLATSGRPPTGELFF.

V and J are TRBV7-6 and TRBJ1-5, with unresolved D. V shed 5 bases and J shed 5 bases, with 10 bases lying between them. Germline CDR1 SGHVS, CDR2 FNYEAQ. This CDR3 has 13 amino acids. The CDR3 loop is CASSPTADQPQHF. The CDR3 DNA reads as TGTGCCAGCAGCCCCACAGCGGATCAGCCCCAGCATTTT.

This sequence joins TRBV7-9 and TRBJ2-5; D is unclear. CDR3 size: 11 residues. Trimming left V 2 bases short and J 7 bases short, with 5 bases between. Germline V CDR1 and CDR2: SEHNR, FQNEAQ (reference sequence). The CDR3 is CASSLTATQYF. The DNA for the CDR3 is TGTGCCAGCAGCTTAACGGCGACCCAGTACTTC.

The CDR3 DNA reads TGTGCCAGCAGCTCCACAGGGACGCCTAATGAAAAACTGTTTTTT. Protein: CASSSTGTPNEKLFF. V is TRBV7-9 and J is TRBJ1-4; tentatively, D is TRBD1 (6 bases). V lost 4 bases and J lost 3, with 12 bases in between. From germline, CDR1 is SEHNR and CDR2 FQNEAQ (reference sequence). The CDR3 runs to 15 residues.

The chain has TRBV7-6 and TRBJ2-4, with D hard to call. The CDR3 loop spans 14 amino acids. Trimming shortened V by 1 base and J by 1 base, and 5 bases separated the two germline ends. Germline values: CDR1 SGHVS, CDR2 FNYEAQ. The CDR3 DNA follows: TGTGCCAGCAGCTTAGGTACGGCCAAAAACATTCAGTACTTC. Its protein product is CASSLGTAKNIQYF.

The rearrangement joins TRBV7-9 to TRBJ1-2; D is undetermined. CDR1 SEHNR and CDR2 FQNEAQ come from the germline V gene (reference sequence). This CDR3 is built from 14 residues. V was clipped by 4 bases and J by 4 bases, with 13 bases between them. The CDR3 spells CASSSPTRIYGYTF. The DNA of the CDR3 is TGTGCCAGCAGCTCGCCTACCCGGATCTATGGCTACACCTTC.

The chain joins TRBV20-1 to TRBJ2-7; TRBD1 matches 7 bases. This CDR3 contains 14 residues. In germline, CDR1 is DFQATT, CDR2 SNEGSKA (reference sequence). The V and J ends lost 1 base and 3 bases, in that order; junction bases with no gene match: 6. CDR3 nucleotide sequence: TGCAGTGCTAGAGGGCCGAGACAGGGCTACGAGCAGTACTTC. It is translated as CSARGPRQGYEQYF.

This clonotype has just a few counts. V and J are TRBV4-1 and TRBJ2-7; possible D gene TRBD1, 5 bases. In germline, CDR1 is MGHRA, CDR2 YSYEKL. The CDR3 has 15 residues. V was clipped by 2 bases and J by 2 bases, with 13 bases between them. The CDR3 spells CASSQPAGRPYEQYF. Here the CDR3 DNA reads TGCGCCAGCAGCCAACCGGCAGGGCGGCCCTACGAGCAGTACTTC.

This clonotype has more than one count but fewer than ten. CDR3 DNA: TGTGCCAGCAGCACCGTAGCGGGGAGCTCCTACGAGCAGTACTTC. It specifies CASSTVAGSSYEQYF. This chain joins TRBV6-1 and TRBJ2-7; the match to TRBD2 covers 8 bases. From germline, CDR1 is MNHNS and CDR2 SASEGT. The CDR3 loop spans 15 amino acids. Trimming at V came to 6 bases and at J to 0 bases, leaving 7 bases not matched to a gene.

This chain uses TRBV20-1 with TRBJ2-7; D might be TRBD2 (5 bases). The V gene's germline CDR1 is DFQATT and CDR2 SNEGSKA (reference sequence). This CDR3 has 11 residues. V was cut by 5 bases and J by 4 bases, with 9 bases left in between. CDR3 coding DNA: TGCAGTGCTCGAGCGGTATACGAGCAGTACTTC. Translating it yields CSARAVYEQYF.

The chain links TRBV6-5 to TRBJ2-3; 10 nucleotides match TRBD1. This CDR3 is built from 19 residues. The germline V gene has CDR1 MNHEY and CDR2 SVGAGI. V shed 2 bases and J 1 base; nucleotides not matched to a gene: 12. The CDR3 loop reads CASSYDPIAGTGGTDTQYF. The CDR3 bases are TGTGCCAGCAGTTACGACCCGATAGCCGGGACAGGGGGCACAGATACGCAGTATTTT.

This clonotype was seen ten or more times. V is TRBV27 and J is TRBJ1-5; 8 bases match TRBD1. The CDR3 runs to 15 residues. V lost 6 bases and J lost 6; bases outside the gene matches: 10. Germline values: CDR1 MNHEY, CDR2 SMNVEV (reference sequence). The CDR3 coding sequence is TGTGCCAGCAGGCGCGCAGGGGGCTTGGGTCAGCCCCAGCATTTT. Translation gives CASRRAGGLGQPQHF.

A few counts support this clonotype. J is TRBJ2-7 and V is TRBV20-1; D is unclear. The CDR3 is 15 residues long. Trimming took off 3 bases at V and 1 base at J, with 16 bases between the two ends. CDR1 and CDR2 from the germline V gene are DFQATT and SNEGSKA (reference sequence). CDR3 sequence (DNA): TGCAGTGCTAGTAATCCGCCAGAGAGTTCCTACGAGCAGTACTTC. It encodes CSASNPPESSYEQYF.

The chain has TRBV18 and TRBJ1-1, with TRBD1 matching over 8 bases. Germline CDR1 reads KGHSH; CDR2 reads LQKENI. Germline trimming cut 2 bases from V and 2 bases from J; bases unmatched to any gene: 7. The CDR3 length is 16 residues. The CDR3 DNA reads TGTGCCAGCTCACCAGGGGGCAGGGGGCGTAACACTGAAGCTTTCTTT. Residues: CASSPGGRGRNTEAFF.

This clonotype has only a few counts. In nucleotides, the CDR3 is TGTGCCAGCAGTATTGGCCGGACTAGCGGGACGTACAATGAGCAGTTCTTC. The encoded protein is CASSIGRTSGTYNEQFF. V is TRBV12-3 or TRBV12-4 and J is TRBJ2-1, with 12 positions matching TRBD2. The CDR3 runs 17 residues. The V gene end was trimmed by 5 bases and the J gene end by 4 bases; junction bases not matched to a gene: 9.

The chain combines TRBV12-3 or TRBV12-4 with TRBJ2-5; 9 nucleotides match TRBD1. This CDR3 region has 15 residues. Germline trimming cut 4 bases from V and 5 bases from J; bases unmatched to any gene: 8. CDR3 DNA: TGTGCCAGCAGTTCCCACAGGGGGCGCGGGGAGACCCAGTACTTC. The encoded protein is CASSSHRGRGETQYF.

This chain joins TRBV5-6 and TRBJ2-5, with no clear D. CDR1 is SGHDT, CDR2 YYEEEE, per germline. The CDR3 runs to 11 residues. The V and J ends lost 4 bases and 7 bases respectively, with 8 bases between them. CDR3 residues: CASSSLATQYF. CDR3 sequence (DNA): TGTGCCAGCAGCAGTTTGGCGACCCAGTACTTC.

This clonotype was seen at least ten times. This chain connects TRBV12-3 or TRBV12-4 to TRBJ2-3; no firm D call. The CDR3 is 14 amino acids. Trimming shortened V by 3 bases and J by 4 bases, and 11 bases separated the two germline ends. This CDR3 is CASSFGSLSDTQYF. The DNA for the CDR3 is TGTGCCAGCAGTTTCGGTTCTCTCTCAGATACGCAGTATTTT.

V is TRBV7-2 and J is TRBJ2-7; D is perhaps TRBD1 (5 bases). Trimming stripped 1 base from V and 2 bases from J, with 12 bases between. Germline V lookup: CDR1 SGHTA, CDR2 FQGNSA. This CDR3 has 15 amino acids. CDR3 sequence: CASSLDPRAAYEQYF. DNA for the CDR3: TGTGCCAGCAGCTTAGATCCCAGGGCAGCCTACGAGCAGTACTTC. The full variable domain, completed using reference TRBV7-2 and TRBJ2-7, is GAGVSQSPSNKVTEKGKDVELRCDPISGHTALYWYRQSLGQGLEFLIYFQGNSAPDKSGLPSDRFSAERTGGSVSTLTIQRTQQEDSAVYLCASSLDPRAAYEQYFGPGTRLTVT.

This clonotype was counted a single time. This rearrangement joins TRBV7-2 to TRBJ2-1; 7 bases fit TRBD2. The V segment lost 5 bases and the J segment 8 bases; nucleotides outside the gene matches: 18. This CDR3 contains 17 residues. CDR1 and CDR2 from the germline V gene are SGHTA and FQGNSA. The CDR3 DNA sequence: TGTGCCAGCAGCCCCTTTAGGGGCGGGAGTTCAAATTATGAGCAGTTCTTC. Translating gives CASSPFRGGSSNYEQFF.

V usage is TRBV5-1 and J usage is TRBJ2-7, with D tentatively TRBD1 (6 bases). Per germline, CDR1 SGHRS and CDR2 YFSETQ. V lost 1 base and J lost 3, with 11 bases in between. CDR3 length: 14 residues. The DNA of the CDR3 is TGCGCCAGCAGCTTGACAGGGATGATCTACGAGCAGTACTTC. This sequence encodes CASSLTGMIYEQYF.

This clonotype was counted between two and nine times. The gene calls are TRBV28 and TRBJ2-2; D perhaps matches TRBD2 (6 bases). V was cut by 5 bases and J by 4 bases, with 14 bases left in between. Per germline, CDR1 MDHEN and CDR2 SYDVKM. The CDR3 contains 15 residues. CDR3: CASSPLAVTTGELFF. The CDR3 coding sequence is TGTGCCAGCAGTCCCTTAGCGGTAACCACCGGGGAGCTGTTTTTT.

This clonotype appeared many times. The rearrangement joins TRBV20-1 to TRBJ2-3, with a tentative D call TRBD2 (5 bases). This CDR3 comprises 13 residues. Germline values: CDR1 DFQATT, CDR2 SNEGSKA (reference sequence). Deletions cut 3 bases from V and 4 bases from J, with 11 bases between. In DNA, the CDR3 is TGCAGTGCTAGCGGGAAGGGTCCAGATACGCAGTATTTT. This translates into CSASGKGPDTQYF.

This clonotype has just a few counts. The V and J genes are TRBV4-2 and TRBJ2-7; tentatively, D is TRBD2 (5 bases). Trimming stripped 3 bases from V and 7 bases from J, with 13 bases between. CDR3 length equals 13 residues. Germline V gene data show CDR1 as LGHNA and CDR2 as YNFKEQ. CDR3 sequence (DNA): TGTGCCAGCAGCCAGCCGGGGATGGTAGAGCAGTACTTC. Residues: CASSQPGMVEQYF.

This clonotype appeared a few times. The chain carries TRBV4-3 and TRBJ2-5; the D gene is possibly TRBD2 (5 bases). The germline V gene has CDR1 LGHNA and CDR2 YSLEER. CDR3 size: 15 residues. V was shortened by 2 bases and J by 1 base, with 11 bases between the two germline ends. This CDR3 is CASSQIAAGQETQYF. CDR3 DNA: TGCGCCAGCAGCCAAATTGCCGCGGGCCAAGAGACCCAGTACTTC.

This clonotype was found many times. The chain uses TRBV7-6 and TRBJ2-3; D is unclear. This CDR3 has 14 residues. V was clipped by 7 bases and J by 6 bases, with 17 bases between them. CDR1 is SGHVS, CDR2 FNYEAQ, per germline. The CDR3 spells CASTFNPQGDTQYF. Written as DNA, the CDR3 is TGTGCCAGCACGTTTAACCCTCAAGGGGATACGCAGTATTTT.

This chain joins TRBV9 and TRBJ2-2; 14 nucleotides align to TRBD2. J was trimmed by 3 bases and V by 4 bases; bases with no gene match: 8. Germline V gene data show CDR1 as SGDLS and CDR2 as YYNGEE. This CDR3 has 18 amino acids. CDR3 sequence reads: CASSSIPGLAGDTGELFF. CDR3 bases: TGTGCCAGCAGCTCAATCCCGGGACTAGCGGGAGACACCGGGGAGCTGTTTTTT. Variable domain in full (rest from reference TRBV9 and TRBJ2-2): DSGVTQTPKHLITATGQRVTLRCSPRSGDLSVYWYQQSLDQGLQFLIQYYNGEERAKGNILERFSAQQFPDLHSELNLSSLELGDSALYFCASSSIPGLAGDTGELFFGEGSRLTVL.

Many counts were recorded for this clonotype. The rearrangement joins TRBV29-1 to TRBJ2-1, with a weak D call TRBD2 (5 bases). Looked up from germline, CDR1 is SQVTM and CDR2 is ANQGSEA. The CDR3 length is 13 residues. V lost 8 bases to trimming and J lost 5 bases, with 16 bases between them. This CDR3 reads CSYHPAGHNEQFF. CDR3 nucleotides: TGCAGCTACCACCCGGCGGGTCACAATGAGCAGTTCTTC.

The V call is TRBV7-9, the J call TRBJ2-1; D is ambiguous. In germline, CDR1 is SEHNR, CDR2 FQNEAQ (reference sequence). The CDR3 has 15 residues. V lost 5 bases to trimming and J lost 6 bases, with 17 bases between them. The CDR3 region has the DNA TGTGCCAGCAGCGTGCGGAGTCTGGATCCCAATGAGCAGTTCTTC. It yields the protein CASSVRSLDPNEQFF.

V is TRBV4-2 and J is TRBJ2-3; TRBD2 might be the D (5 bases). V lost 0 bases, J lost 2 bases, and 12 bases lay in between. The CDR3 spans 16 residues. Germline CDR1 is LGHNA and CDR2 is YNFKEQ. CDR3 bases: TGTGCCAGCAGCCAAGACAATAGGGAGCCCACAGATACGCAGTATTTT. It encodes CASSQDNREPTDTQYF.